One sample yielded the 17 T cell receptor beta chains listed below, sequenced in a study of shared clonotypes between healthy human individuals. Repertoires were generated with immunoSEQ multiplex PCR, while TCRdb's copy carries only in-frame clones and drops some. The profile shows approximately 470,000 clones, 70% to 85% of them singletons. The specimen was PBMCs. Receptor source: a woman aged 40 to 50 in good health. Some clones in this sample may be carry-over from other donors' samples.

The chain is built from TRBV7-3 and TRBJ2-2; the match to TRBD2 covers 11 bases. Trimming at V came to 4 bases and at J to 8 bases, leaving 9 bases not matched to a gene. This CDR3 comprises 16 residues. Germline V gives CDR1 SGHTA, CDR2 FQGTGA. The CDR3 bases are TGTGCCAGCAGCTCCATCCTAGCGGGAGGACCGGGGGAGCTGTTTTTT. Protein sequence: CASSSILAGGPGELFF.

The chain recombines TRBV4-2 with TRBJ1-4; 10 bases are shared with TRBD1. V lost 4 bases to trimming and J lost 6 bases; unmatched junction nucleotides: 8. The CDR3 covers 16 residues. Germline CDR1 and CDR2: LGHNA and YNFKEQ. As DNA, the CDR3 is TGTGCCAGCAGCCGCAGTCGCGGACAGGGGGATGAAAAACTGTTTTTT. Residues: CASSRSRGQGDEKLFF.

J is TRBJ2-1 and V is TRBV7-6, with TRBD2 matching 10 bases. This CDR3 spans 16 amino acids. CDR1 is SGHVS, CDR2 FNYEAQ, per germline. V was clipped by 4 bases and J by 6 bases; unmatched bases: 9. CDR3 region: CASSSPGTSEINEQFF. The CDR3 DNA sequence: TGTGCCAGCAGCTCCCCCGGGACTAGCGAAATCAATGAGCAGTTCTTC. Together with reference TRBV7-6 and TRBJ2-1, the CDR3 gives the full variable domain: GAGVSQSPRYKVTKRGQDVALRCDPISGHVSLYWYRQALGQGPEFLTYFNYEAQQDKSGLPNDRFSAERPEGSISTLTIQRTEQRDSAMYRCASSSPGTSEINEQFFGPGTRLTVL.

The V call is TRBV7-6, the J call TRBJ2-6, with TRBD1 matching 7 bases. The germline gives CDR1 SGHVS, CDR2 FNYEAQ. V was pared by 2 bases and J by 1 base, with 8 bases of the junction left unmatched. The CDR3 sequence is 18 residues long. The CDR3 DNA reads TGTGCCAGCAGCTTATTAGGGACAGACGTATCTGGGGCCAACGTCCTGACTTTC. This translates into CASSLLGTDVSGANVLTF.

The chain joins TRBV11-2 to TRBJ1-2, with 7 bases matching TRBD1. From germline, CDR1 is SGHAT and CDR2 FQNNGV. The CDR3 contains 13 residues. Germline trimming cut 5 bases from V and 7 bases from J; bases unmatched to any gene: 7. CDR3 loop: CASSPTGVGGYTF. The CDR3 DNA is TGTGCCAGCAGCCCTACAGGGGTAGGTGGCTACACCTTC.

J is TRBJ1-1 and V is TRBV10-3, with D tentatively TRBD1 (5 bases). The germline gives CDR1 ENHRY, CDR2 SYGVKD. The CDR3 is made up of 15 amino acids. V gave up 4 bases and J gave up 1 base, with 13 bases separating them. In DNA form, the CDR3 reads TGTGCCATCAGTGGGAGGAGCCAGGGGAACACTGAAGCTTTCTTT. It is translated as CAISGRSQGNTEAFF.

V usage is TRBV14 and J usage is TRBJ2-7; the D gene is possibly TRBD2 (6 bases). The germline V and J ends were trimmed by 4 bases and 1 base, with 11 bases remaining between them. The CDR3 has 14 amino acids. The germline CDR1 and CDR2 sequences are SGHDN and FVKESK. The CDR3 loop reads CASSPRTNSYEQYF. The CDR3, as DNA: TGTGCCAGCAGCCCCCGGACTAATTCCTACGAGCAGTACTTC.

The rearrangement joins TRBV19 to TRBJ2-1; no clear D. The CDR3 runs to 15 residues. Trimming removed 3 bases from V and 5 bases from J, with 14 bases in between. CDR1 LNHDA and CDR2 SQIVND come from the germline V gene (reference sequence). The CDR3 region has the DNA TGTGCCAGTAGTATCAATCAAAATAATAACAATGAGCAGTTCTTC. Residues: CASSINQNNNNEQFF.

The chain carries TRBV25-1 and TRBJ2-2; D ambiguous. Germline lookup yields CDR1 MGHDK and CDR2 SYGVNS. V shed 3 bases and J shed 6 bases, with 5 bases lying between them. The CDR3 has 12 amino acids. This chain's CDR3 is CASSDPAGELFF. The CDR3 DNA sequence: TGTGCCAGCAGTGATCCCGCCGGGGAGCTGTTTTTT.

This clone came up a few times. Here the CDR3 DNA reads TGTGCCAGTAGTAGGACCCTCGCCTCTCGTAGGGGCAATCAGCCCCAGCATTTT. Translating gives CASSRTLASRRGNQPQHF. The chain has TRBV19 and TRBJ1-5; D is undetermined. Germline loops: CDR1 LNHDA, CDR2 SQIVND (reference sequence). CDR3 length: 18 amino acids. The V end lost 4 bases, the J end lost 2 bases, and 21 bases lay between the germline ends.

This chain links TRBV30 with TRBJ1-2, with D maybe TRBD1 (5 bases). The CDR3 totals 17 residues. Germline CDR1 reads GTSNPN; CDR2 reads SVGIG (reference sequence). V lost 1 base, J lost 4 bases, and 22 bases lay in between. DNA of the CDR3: TGTGCCTGGAGTGAAGGGGCGCGTAGGAATCCCCTCTATGGCTACACCTTC. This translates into CAWSEGARRNPLYGYTF.

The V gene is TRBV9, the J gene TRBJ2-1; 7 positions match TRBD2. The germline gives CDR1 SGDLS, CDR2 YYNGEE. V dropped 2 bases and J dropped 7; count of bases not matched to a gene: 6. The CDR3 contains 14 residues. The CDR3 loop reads CASSVLAEANEQFF. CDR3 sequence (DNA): TGTGCCAGCAGCGTCCTAGCGGAGGCTAATGAGCAGTTCTTC.

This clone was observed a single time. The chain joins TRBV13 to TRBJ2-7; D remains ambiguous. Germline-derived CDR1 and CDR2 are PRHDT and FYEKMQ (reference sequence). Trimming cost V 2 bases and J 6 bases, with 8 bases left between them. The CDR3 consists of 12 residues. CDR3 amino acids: CASSLIPSEQYF. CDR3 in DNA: TGTGCCAGCAGCTTAATTCCCTCCGAGCAGTACTTC.

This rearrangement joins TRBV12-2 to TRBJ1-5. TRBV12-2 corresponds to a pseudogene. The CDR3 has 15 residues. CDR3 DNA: TGTGCAAGTCCTAACAGGACCGGGGATAATCAGCCCCAGCATTTT. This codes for CASPNRTGDNQPQHF.

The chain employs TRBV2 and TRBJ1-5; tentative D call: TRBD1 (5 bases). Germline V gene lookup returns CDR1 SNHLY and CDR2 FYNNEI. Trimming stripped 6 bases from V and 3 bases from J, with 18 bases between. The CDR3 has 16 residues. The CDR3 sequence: CASSDLTVEANQPQHF. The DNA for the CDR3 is TGTGCCAGCAGCGACCTGACAGTTGAGGCCAATCAGCCCCAGCATTTT.

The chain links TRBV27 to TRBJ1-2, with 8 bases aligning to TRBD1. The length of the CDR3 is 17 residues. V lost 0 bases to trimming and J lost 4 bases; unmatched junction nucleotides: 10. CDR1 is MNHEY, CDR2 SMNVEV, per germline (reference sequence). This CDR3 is CASSLSGRDRGVYGYTF. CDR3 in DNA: TGTGCCAGCAGTTTATCTGGCCGAGACAGGGGTGTCTATGGCTACACCTTC.

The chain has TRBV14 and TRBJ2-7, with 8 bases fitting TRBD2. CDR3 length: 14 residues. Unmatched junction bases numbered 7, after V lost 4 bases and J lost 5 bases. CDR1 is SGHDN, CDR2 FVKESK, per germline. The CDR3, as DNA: TGTGCCAGCAGCCGTTATTGGACTAGCAACGAGCAGTACTTC. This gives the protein CASSRYWTSNEQYF.